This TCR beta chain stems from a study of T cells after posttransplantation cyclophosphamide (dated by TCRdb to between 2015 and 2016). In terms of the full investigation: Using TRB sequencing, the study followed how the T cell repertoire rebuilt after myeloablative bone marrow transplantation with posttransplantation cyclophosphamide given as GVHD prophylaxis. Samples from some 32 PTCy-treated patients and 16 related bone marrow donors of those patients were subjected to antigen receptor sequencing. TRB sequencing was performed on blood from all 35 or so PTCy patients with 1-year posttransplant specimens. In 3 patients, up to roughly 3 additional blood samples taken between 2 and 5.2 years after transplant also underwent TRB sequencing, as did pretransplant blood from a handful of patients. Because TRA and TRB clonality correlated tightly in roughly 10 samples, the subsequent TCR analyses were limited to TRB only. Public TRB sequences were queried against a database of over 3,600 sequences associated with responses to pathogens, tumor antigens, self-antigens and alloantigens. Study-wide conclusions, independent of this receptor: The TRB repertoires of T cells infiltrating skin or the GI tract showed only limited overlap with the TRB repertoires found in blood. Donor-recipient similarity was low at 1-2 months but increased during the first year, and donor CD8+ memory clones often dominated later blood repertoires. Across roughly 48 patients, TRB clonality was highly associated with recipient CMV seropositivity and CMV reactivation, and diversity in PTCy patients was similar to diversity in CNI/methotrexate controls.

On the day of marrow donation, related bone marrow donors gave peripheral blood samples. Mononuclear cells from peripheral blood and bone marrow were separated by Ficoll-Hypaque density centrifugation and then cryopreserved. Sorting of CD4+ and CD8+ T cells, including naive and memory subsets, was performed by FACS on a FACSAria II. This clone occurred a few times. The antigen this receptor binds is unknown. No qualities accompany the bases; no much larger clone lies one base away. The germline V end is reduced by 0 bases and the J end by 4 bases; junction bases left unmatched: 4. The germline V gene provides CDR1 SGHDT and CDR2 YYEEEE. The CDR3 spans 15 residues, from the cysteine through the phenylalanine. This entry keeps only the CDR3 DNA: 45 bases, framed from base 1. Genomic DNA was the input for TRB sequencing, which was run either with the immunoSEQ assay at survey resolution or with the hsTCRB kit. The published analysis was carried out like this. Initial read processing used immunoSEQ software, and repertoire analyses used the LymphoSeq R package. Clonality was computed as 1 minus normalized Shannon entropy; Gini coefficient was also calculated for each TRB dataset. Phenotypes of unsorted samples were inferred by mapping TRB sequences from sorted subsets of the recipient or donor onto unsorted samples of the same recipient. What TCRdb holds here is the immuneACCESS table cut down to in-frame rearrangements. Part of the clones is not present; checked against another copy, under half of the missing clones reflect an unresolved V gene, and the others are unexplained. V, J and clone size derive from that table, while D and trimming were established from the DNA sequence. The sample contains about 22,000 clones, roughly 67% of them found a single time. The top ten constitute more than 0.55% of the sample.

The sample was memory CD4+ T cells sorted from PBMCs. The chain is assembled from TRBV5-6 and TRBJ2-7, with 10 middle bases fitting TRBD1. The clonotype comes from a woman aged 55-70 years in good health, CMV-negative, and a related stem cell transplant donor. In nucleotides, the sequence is TGTGCCAGCAGCTTGGGGGACAGGGGCACGTACGAGCAGTACTTC. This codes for CASSLGDRGTYEQYF.